A single TCR beta chain is shown here with its context. Antigen unknown. The sample is drawn from a study of CD8+ T cells in alopecia areata. Study-level information: Tofacitinib therapy lasting 6 to 18 months was followed by 6 months off drug. Scoring of severity for treated patients was based on percentage of affected scalp area.

Study results and limitations: Having just one nonresponder leaves the connection between baseline CD8+ expansion and response unresolved.

V was trimmed by 4 bases and J by 2 bases, leaving 24 bases between them. This CDR3 region has 17 residues. Germline V gene sequence: CDR1 SQVTM, CDR2 ANQGSEA. Treatment denoted: oral pan-JAK inhibitor, 5-10 mg twice daily. Isolated RNA was reverse transcribed into cDNA used as the sequencing template. Method: immunoSEQ multiplex PCR; TCRdb's copy keeps in-frame clones and lacks some. The table shows about 110,000 clones, with 80% to 85% occurring only once. The genes are TRBV29-1 and TRBJ2-7; tentatively, D is TRBD1 or TRBD2 (7 bases each). The sequence was collected from a human donor with alopecia areata. The material was CD8+ T cells sorted from blood, obtained at week 24, from a patient treated with tofacitinib. The CDR3 coding sequence is TGCAGCGTTGTCCTCAGGGGGGGGGCAAATCCAACCTACGAGCAGTACTTC. Its translation is CSVVLRGGANPTYEQYF.